This T cell receptor beta chain was captured in a study of regulatory T cells in long-lasting Graves disease. Time point defined: newly diagnosed GD, antithyroid drugs for less than 3 months. After RNA was extracted from PBMCs, the TCR library was made from it. For TCR beta, libraries came from iRepertoire HTBI primers and Arm-PCR of CDR3 regions. MiXCR, applied by TCRdb to the multiplex PCR reads, yields one record per CDR3 protein. The table includes 400,000 to 500,000 distinct CDR3 sequences, 13% to 15% detected once. CDR3 length: 12 residues. CDR1 is DFQATT and CDR2 is SNEGSKA in the germline V gene (reference sequence). The V end was cut by 3 bases, the J end by 1 base, with 3 bases between. This sample also appeared in a second study, on T cells in Graves' hyperthyroidism and ophthalmopathy. Per that paper: The authors' 13 V-J model separated ophthalmopathy from stable hyperthyroidism. Median prediction lead before ophthalmopathy onset was about 6.5 months with the model.

The chain carries TRBV20-1 and TRBJ2-2; D call uncertain. The TCR originated in a woman aged 45 to 65 with Graves disease. The sample here was peripheral blood mononuclear cells (PBMCs), taken at new diagnosis, from a patient treated with antithyroid drugs. The CDR3 sequence: CSARGNTGELFF. The CDR3, as DNA: TGCAGTGCTAGGGGGAACACCGGGGAGCTGTTTTTT.